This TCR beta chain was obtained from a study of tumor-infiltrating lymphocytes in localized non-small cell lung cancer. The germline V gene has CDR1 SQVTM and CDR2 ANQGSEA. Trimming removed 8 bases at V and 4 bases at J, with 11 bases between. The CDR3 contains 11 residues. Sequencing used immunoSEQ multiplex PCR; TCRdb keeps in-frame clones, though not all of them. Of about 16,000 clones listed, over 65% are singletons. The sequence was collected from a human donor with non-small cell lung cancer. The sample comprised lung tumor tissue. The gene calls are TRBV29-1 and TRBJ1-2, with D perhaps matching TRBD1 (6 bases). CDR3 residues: CSWDTGYGYTF. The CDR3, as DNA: TGCAGCTGGGACACCGGCTATGGCTACACCTTC.